This T cell receptor (beta chain) was captured in a study of graft-versus-host responses after intestinal transplantation. Overall study context: Transplantation in recipients was multivisceral, liver-intestinal, or isolated intestinal.

TCRdb's table, derived via immunoSEQ multiplex PCR, lists solely in-frame clones and lacks some. The sample contains 77,000 or so clones, about 92% of which appear only once. Looked up from germline, CDR1 is KGHSH and CDR2 is LQKENI. V was shortened by 2 bases and J by 10 bases, with 11 bases between the two germline ends. The length of the CDR3 is 12 residues. This receptor was identified in a human patient who received an intestinal transplant, so some T cells may come from the graft donor. The material sequenced was PBMCs, taken 98 days after intestinal transplantation. The chain joins TRBV18 to TRBJ1-1; D is uncertain. CDR3 residues: CASSPGGSGAFF. CDR3 nucleotide sequence: TGTGCCAGCTCACCAGGAGGGAGTGGAGCTTTCTTT. The whole variable domain, filled in from reference TRBV18 and TRBJ1-1, reads NAGVMQNPRHLVRRRGQEARLRCSPMKGHSHVYWYRQLPEEGLKFMVYLQKENIIDESGMPKERFSAEFPKEGPSILRIQQVVRGDSAAYFCASSPGGSGAFFGQGTRLTVV.